This T cell receptor beta chain was retrieved from a study of radiation and T cells in renal cell carcinoma. The overall study: Nephrectomy followed 15 Gy stereotactic body radiation by 4 weeks.

Using immunoSEQ multiplex PCR, the repertoire was profiled, and TCRdb retains in-frame clones only, with some absent. The sample has around 130,000 clones, about 88% seen once. Time point reported: blood 2 weeks post-SBRT. Treatment defined: 15 Gy SBRT to primary tumor, nephrectomy 4 weeks later. CDR1 and CDR2 (germline): MDHEN, SYDVKM. This CDR3 has 12 amino acids. V was pared by 4 bases and J by 5 bases, with 8 bases between. This clonotype was sampled from a woman in her sixties or seventies with renal cell carcinoma. The sample in question was blood, obtained from a patient whose treatment included radiotherapy and nephrectomy. V gene TRBV28 combines with J gene TRBJ1-2, with a possible D match to TRBD1 (6 bases). Here the CDR3 DNA reads TGTGCCAGCAGTTCAGGACAGTATGGCTACACCTTC. Its translation: CASSSGQYGYTF.